This T cell receptor beta chain was recovered during a study of blood T cell repertoires in COVID-19. Overall study context: In each case, the material was cDNA or gDNA derived from T cells, B-cell-depleted T cells, or PBMCs.

In the study's own analysis: Quantification of nucleated cells was approximated via reference gene primer amplification. Measured with immunoSEQ multiplex PCR; TCRdb has only the in-frame clones, and not every one. The V and J calls and clone size were taken over from that table, and D and trimming were inferred from the DNA. This sample yields under 300,000 clones, of which about 90% are seen a single time; more than 1% belongs to the top ten. CDR1 SEHNR and CDR2 FQNEAQ come from the germline V gene (reference sequence). V lost 1 base to trimming and J lost 3 bases, with 18 bases between them. The CDR3 runs 17 residues. Participant ages covered about 18 to 89 years across some 25 US areas. Cohort placement rested on clinical history that participants reported themselves.

Source material: PBMCs or T cells enriched from blood (not recorded which). The chain joins TRBV7-9 to TRBJ1-1; D is perhaps TRBD1 (6 bases). The receptor comes from a human donor in a cohort exposed to, infected with or recovered from COVID-19 (not recorded which). The donor label of this sample is uncertain. The chain's CDR3 is CASSLEPDSPPDTEAFF. DNA for the CDR3: TGTGCCAGCAGCTTAGAGCCGGACAGCCCCCCGGACACTGAAGCTTTCTTT.